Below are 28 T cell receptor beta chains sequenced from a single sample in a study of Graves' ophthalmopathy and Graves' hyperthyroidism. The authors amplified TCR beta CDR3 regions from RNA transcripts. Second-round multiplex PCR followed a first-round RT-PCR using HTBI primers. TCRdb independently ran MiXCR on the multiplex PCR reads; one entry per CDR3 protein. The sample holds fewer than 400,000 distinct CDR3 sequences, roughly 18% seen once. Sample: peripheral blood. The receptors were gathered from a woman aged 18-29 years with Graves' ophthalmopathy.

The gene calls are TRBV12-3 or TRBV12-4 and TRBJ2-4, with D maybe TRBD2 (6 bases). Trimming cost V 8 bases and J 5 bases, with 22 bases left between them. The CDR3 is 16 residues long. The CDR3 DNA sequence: TGTGCCAGCCCCCGCGTGAGCCCAGGGAGGCAAAACATTCAGTACTTC. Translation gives CASPRVSPGRQNIQYF.

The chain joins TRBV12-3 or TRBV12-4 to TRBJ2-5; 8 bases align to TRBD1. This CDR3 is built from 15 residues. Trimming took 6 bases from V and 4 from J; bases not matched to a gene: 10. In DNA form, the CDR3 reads TGTGCCAGCAGCCCGCCGGGACAGGTCGGAGAGACCCAGTACTTC. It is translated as CASSPPGQVGETQYF.

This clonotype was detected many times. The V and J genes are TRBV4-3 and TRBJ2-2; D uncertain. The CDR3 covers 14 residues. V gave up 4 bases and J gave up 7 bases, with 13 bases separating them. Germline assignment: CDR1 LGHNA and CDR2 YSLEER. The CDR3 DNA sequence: TGCGCCAGCAGCCTTCTGTGGTTGGGCGGGGAGCTGTTTTTT. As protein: CASSLLWLGGELFF.

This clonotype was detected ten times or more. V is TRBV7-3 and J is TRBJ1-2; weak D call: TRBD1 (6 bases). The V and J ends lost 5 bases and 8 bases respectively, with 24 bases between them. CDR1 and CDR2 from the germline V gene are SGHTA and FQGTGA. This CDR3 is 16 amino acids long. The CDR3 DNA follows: TGTGCCAGCAGCATGGGGCAGGGGCCTACCCCGGAAGGCTACACCTTC. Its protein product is CASSMGQGPTPEGYTF.

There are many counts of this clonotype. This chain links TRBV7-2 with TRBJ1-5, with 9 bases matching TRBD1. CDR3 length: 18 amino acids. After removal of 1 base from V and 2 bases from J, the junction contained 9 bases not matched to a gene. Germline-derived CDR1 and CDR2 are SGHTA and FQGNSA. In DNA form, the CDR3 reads TGTGCCAGCAGCTTAGTAGGGACAGGGATGCGAGGCAATCAGCCCCAGCATTTT. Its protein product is CASSLVGTGMRGNQPQHF.

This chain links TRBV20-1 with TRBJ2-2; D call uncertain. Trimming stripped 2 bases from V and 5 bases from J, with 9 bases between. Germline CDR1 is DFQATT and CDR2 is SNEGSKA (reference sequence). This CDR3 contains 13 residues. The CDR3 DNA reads TGCAGTGCTAGAACCTACTATACCGGGGAGCTGTTTTTT. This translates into CSARTYYTGELFF.

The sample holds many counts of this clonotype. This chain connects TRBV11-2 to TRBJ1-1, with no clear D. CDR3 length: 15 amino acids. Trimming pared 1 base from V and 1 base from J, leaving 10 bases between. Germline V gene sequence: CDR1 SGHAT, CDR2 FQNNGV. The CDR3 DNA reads TGTGCCAGCAGCTTAGTGGGTGTGGGGAACACTGAAGCTTTCTTT. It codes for CASSLVGVGNTEAFF.

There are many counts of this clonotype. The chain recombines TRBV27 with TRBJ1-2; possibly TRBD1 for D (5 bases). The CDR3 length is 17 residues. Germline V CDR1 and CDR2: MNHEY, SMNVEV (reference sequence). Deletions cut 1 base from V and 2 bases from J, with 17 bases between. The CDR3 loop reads CASSLYYTRGGNYGYTF. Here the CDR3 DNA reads TGTGCCAGCAGTTTATATTACACGCGGGGGGGAAACTATGGCTACACCTTC.

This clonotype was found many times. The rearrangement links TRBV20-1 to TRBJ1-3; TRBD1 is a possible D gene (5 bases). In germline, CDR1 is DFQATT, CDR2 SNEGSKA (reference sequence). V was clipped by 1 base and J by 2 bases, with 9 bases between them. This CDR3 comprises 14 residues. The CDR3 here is CSARVGGAGNTIYF. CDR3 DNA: TGCAGTGCTAGAGTTGGGGGAGCTGGAAACACCATATATTTT.

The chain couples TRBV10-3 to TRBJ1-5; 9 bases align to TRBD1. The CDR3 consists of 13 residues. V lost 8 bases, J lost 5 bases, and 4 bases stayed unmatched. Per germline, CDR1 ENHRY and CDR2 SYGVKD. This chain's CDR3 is CAIGRTGDQPQHF. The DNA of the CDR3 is TGTGCCATCGGGAGGACAGGGGATCAGCCCCAGCATTTT.

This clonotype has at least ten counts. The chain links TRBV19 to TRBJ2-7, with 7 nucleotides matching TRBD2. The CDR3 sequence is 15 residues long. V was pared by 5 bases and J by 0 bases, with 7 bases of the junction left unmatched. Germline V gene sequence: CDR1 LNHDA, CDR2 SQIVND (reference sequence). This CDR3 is CASSQGLQSSYEQYF. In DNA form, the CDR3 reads TGTGCCAGTAGTCAGGGACTACAGAGCTCCTACGAGCAGTACTTC.

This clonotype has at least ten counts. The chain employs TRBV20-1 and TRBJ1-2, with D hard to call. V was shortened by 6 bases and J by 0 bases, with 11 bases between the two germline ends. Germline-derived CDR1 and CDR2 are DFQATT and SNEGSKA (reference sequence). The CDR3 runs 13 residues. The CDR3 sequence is CSAEQRANYGYTF. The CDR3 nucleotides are TGCAGTGCAGAACAGAGAGCTAACTATGGCTACACCTTC.

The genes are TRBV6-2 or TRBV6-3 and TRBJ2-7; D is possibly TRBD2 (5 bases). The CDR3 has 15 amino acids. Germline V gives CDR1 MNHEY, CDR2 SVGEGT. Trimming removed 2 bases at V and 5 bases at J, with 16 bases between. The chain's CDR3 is CASSYGGFGLDEQYF. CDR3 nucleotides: TGTGCCAGCAGTTACGGAGGTTTTGGATTAGACGAGCAGTACTTC.

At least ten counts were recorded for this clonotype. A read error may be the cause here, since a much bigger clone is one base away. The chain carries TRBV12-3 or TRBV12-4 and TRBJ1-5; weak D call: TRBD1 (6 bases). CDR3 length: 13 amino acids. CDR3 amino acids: CAGSRGGNQPQHF. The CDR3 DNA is TGTGCCGGCAGCAGGGGAGGCAATCAGCCCCAGCATTTT.

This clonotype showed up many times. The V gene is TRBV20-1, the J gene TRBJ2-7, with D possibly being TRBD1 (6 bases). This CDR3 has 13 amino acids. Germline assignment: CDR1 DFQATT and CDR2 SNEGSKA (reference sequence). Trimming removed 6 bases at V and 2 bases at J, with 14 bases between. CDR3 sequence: CSAVSQGTYEQYF. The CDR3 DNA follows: TGCAGTGCGGTCAGTCAGGGGACCTACGAGCAGTACTTC.

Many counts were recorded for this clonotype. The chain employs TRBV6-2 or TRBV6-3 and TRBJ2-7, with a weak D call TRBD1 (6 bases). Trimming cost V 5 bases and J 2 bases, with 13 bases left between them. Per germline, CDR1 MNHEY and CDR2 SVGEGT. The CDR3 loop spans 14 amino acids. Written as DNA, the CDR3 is TGTGCCAGCAGTCGCCAAACAGGGACCTACGAGCAGTACTTC. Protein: CASSRQTGTYEQYF.

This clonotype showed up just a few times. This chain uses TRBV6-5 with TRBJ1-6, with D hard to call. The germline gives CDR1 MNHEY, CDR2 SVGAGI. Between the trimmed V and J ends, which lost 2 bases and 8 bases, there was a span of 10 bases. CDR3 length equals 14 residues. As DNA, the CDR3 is TGTGCCAGCAGTTACGGTTGGAGAGATTCACCCCTCCACTTT. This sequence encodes CASSYGWRDSPLHF.

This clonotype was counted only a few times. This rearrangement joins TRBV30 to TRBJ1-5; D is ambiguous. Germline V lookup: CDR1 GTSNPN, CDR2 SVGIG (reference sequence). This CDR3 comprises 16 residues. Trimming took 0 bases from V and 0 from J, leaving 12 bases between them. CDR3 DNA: TGTGCCTGGAGTGTCCCCTGGACTGGTAGCAATCAGCCCCAGCATTTT. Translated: CAWSVPWTGSNQPQHF. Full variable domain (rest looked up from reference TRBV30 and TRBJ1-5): SQTIHQWPATLVQPVGSPLSLECTVEGTSNPNLYWYRQAAGRGLQLLFYSVGIGQISSEVPQNLSASRPQDRQFILSSKKLLLSDSGFYLCAWSVPWTGSNQPQHFGDGTRLSIL.

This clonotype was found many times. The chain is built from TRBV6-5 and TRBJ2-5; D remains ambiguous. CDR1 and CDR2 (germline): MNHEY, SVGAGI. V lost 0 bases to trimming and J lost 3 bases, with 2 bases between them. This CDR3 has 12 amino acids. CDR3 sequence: CASSYSKETQYF. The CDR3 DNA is TGTGCCAGCAGTTACTCGAAAGAGACCCAGTACTTC.

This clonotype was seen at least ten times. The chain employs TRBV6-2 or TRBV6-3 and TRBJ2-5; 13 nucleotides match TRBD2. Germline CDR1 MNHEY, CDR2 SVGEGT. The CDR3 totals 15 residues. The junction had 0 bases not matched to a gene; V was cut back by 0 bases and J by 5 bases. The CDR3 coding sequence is TGTGCCAGCAGTTACTCGACTAGCGGGGGGGAGACCCAGTACTTC. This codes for CASSYSTSGGETQYF.

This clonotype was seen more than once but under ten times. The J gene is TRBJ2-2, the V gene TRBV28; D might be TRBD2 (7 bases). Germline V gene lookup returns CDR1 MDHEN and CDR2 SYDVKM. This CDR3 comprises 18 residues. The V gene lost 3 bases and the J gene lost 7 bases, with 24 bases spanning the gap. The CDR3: CASSFHRGRGVSHGELFF. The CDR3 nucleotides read TGTGCCAGCAGTTTTCACCGAGGGAGGGGGGTGTCCCACGGGGAGCTGTTTTTT.

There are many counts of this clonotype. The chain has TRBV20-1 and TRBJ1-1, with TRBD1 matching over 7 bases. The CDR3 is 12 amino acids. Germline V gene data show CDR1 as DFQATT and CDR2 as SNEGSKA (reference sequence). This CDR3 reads CRAGRGYTEAFF. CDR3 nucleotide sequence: TGCAGGGCGGGCAGGGGGTACACTGAAGCTTTCTTT.

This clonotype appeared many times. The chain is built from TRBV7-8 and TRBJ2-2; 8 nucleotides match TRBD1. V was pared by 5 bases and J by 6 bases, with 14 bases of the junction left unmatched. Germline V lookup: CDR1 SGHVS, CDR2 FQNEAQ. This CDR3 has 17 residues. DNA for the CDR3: TGTGCCAGCAGCCACCTAGTCGGGACAGGTAGCGCCGGGGAGCTGTTTTTT. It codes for CASSHLVGTGSAGELFF.

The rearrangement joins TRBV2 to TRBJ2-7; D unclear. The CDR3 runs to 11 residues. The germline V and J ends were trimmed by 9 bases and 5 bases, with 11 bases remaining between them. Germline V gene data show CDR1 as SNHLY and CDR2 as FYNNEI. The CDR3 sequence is CASKSGDEQYF. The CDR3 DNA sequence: TGTGCCAGTAAAAGTGGGGACGAGCAGTACTTC.

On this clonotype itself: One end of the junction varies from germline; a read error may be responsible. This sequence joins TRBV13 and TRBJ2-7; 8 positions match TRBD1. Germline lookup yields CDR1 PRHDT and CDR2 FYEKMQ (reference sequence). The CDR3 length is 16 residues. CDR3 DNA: TGTGCCAGCAGCCCGTCGGACAGGGTGTGGTCCTACGAGCATTACTTC. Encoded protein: CASSPSDRVWSYEHYF.

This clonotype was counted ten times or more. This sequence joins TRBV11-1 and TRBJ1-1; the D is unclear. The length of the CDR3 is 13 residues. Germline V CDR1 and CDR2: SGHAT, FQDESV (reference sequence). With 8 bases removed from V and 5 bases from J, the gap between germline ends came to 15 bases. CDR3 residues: CASGSGRVTEAFF. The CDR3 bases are TGTGCCAGCGGCTCAGGACGGGTGACTGAAGCTTTCTTT. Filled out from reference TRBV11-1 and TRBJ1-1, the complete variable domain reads EAEVAQSPRYKITEKSQAVAFWCDPISGHATLYWYRQILGQGPELLVQFQDESVVDDSQLPKDRFSAERLKGVDSTLKIQPAELGDSAMYLCASGSGRVTEAFFGQGTRLTVV.

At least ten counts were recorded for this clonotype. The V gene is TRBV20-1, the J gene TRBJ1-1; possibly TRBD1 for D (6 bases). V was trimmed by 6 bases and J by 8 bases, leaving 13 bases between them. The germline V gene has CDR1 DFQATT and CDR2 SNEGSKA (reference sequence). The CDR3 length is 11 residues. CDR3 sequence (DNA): TGCAGTGCCCTGAGGGGGTCCGAAGCTTTCTTT. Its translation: CSALRGSEAFF.

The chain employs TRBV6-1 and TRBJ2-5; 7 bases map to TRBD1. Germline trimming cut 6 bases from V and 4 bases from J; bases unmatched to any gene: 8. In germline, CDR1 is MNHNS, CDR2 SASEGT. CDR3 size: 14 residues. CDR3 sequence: CASSRQGSGETQYF. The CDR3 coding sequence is TGTGCCAGCAGCAGACAGGGCTCGGGAGAGACCCAGTACTTC.